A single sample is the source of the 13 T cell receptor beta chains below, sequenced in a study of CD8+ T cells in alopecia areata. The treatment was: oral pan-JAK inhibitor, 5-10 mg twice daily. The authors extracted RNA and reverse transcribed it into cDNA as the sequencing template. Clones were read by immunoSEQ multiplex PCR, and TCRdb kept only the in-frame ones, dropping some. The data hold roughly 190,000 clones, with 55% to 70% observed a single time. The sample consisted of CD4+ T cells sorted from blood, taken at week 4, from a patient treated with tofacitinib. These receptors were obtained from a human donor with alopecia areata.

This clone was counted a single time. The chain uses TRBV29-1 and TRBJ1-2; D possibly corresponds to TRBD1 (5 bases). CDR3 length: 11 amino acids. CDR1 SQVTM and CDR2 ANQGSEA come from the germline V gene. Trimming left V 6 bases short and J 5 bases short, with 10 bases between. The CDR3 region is CSVGTLYGYTF. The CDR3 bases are TGCAGCGTCGGGACTCTTTATGGCTACACCTTC.

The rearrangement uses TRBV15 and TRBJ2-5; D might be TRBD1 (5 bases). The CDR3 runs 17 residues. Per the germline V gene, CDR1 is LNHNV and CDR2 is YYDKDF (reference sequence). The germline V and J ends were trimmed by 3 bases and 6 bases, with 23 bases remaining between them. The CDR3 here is CATSSHGTTVERKTQYF. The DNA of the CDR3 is TGTGCCACCAGCAGCCACGGAACGACAGTAGAACGGAAGACCCAGTACTTC.

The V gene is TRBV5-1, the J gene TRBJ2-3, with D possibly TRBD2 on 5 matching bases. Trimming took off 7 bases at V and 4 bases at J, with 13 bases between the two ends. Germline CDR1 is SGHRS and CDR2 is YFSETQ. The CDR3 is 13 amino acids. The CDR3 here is CASAGERADTQYF. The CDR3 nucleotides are TGCGCCAGCGCCGGGGAGCGAGCAGATACGCAGTATTTT.

Written as DNA, the CDR3 is TGTGCCAGTATGAAGACCGGGACAGGGAGTGAAAAACTGTTTTTT. It yields the protein CASMKTGTGSEKLFF. The chain recombines TRBV19 with TRBJ1-4, with 9 bases fitting TRBD1. CDR3 length: 15 residues. Germline values: CDR1 LNHDA, CDR2 SQIVND (reference sequence). V dropped 7 bases and J dropped 7; count of bases not matched to a gene: 10. Looking up the rest from reference TRBV19 and TRBJ1-4 gives the full variable domain: DGGITQSPKYLFRKEGQNVTLSCEQNLNHDAMYWYRQDPGQGLRLIYYSQIVNDFQKGDIAEGYSVSREKKESFPLTVTSAQKNPTAFYLCASMKTGTGSEKLFFGSGTQLSVL.

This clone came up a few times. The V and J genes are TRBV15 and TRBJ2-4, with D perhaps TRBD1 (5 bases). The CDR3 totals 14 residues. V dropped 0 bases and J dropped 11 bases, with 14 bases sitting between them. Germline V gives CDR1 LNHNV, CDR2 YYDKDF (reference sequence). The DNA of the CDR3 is TGTGCCACCAGCAGAGAGTTGGGGCCGGGTGTTCAGTACTTC. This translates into CATSRELGPGVQYF.

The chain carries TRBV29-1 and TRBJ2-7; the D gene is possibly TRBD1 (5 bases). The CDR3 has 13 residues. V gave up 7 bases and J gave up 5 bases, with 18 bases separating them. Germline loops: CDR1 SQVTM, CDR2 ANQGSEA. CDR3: CSAQGVPRDEQYF. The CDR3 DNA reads TGCAGCGCCCAGGGCGTCCCCCGGGACGAGCAGTACTTC.

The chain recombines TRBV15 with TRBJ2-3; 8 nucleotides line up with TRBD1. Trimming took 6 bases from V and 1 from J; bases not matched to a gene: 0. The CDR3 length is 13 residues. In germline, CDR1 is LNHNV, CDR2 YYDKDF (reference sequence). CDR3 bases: TGTGCCACCAGGGACAGGGGCACAGATACGCAGTATTTT. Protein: CATRDRGTDTQYF.

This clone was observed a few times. The CDR3 protein is CASFEDAAWGTEAFF. CDR3 in DNA: TGTGCCTCGTTTGAGGACGCGGCGTGGGGCACTGAAGCTTTCTTT. The V and J genes are TRBV30 and TRBJ1-1, with unresolved D. The CDR3 consists of 15 residues. Germline values: CDR1 GTSNPN, CDR2 SVGIG (reference sequence). V was clipped by 7 bases and J by 4 bases, with 22 bases between them.

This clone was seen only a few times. CDR3 DNA: TGCAGCGTTGAAAGGGGGAAGAACACTGAAGCTTTCTTT. Its protein product is CSVERGKNTEAFF. J is TRBJ1-1 and V is TRBV29-1; D may be TRBD1 (6 bases). This CDR3 region has 13 residues. The germline V and J ends were trimmed by 2 bases and 1 base, with 8 bases remaining between them. Germline V gene data show CDR1 as SQVTM and CDR2 as ANQGSEA. Complete variable domain (other parts from reference TRBV29-1 and TRBJ1-1): SAVISQKPSRDICQRGTSLTIQCQVDSQVTMMFWYRQQPGQSLTLIATANQGSEATYESGFVIDKFPISRPNLTFSTLTVSNMSPEDSSIYLCSVERGKNTEAFFGQGTRLTVV.

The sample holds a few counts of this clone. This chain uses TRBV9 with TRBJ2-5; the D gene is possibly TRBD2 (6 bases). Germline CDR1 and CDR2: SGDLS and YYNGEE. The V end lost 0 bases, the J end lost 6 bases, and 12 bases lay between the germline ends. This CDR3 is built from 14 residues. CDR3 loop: CASSVGGSGQTQYF. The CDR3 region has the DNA TGTGCCAGCAGCGTAGGAGGGAGCGGGCAGACCCAGTACTTC.

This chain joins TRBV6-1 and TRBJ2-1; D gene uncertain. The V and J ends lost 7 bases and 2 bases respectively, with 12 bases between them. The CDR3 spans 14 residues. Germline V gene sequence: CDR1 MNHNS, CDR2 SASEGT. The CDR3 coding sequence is TGTGCCAGCATAGGTTCTTACGCCTACAATGAGCAGTTCTTC. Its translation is CASIGSYAYNEQFF.

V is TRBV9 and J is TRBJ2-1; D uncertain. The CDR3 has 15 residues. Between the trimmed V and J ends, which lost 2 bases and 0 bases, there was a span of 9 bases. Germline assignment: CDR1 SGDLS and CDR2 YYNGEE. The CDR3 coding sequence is TGTGCCAGCAGCGTCGGTCACGACTCCTACAATGAGCAGTTCTTC. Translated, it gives CASSVGHDSYNEQFF.

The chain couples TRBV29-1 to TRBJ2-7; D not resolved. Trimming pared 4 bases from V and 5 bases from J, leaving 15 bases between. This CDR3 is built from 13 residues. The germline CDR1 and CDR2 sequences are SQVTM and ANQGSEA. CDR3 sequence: CSVAVTDPNEQYF. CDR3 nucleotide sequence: TGCAGCGTTGCAGTAACAGATCCAAACGAGCAGTACTTC.